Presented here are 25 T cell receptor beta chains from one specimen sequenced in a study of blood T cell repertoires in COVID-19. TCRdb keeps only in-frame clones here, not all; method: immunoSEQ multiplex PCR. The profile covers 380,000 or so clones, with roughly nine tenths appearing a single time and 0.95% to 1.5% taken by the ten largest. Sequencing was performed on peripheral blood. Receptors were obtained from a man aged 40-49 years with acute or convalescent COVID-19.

The CDR3 sequence: CASRTQGGTNEKLFF. The CDR3 DNA reads as TGTGCCAGTAGAACTCAGGGTGGAACTAATGAAAAACTGTTTTTT. This chain uses TRBV19 with TRBJ1-4; weak D call: TRBD1 (5 bases). This CDR3 is 15 amino acids long. V was pared by 6 bases and J by 1 base, with 12 bases between. Germline V gene sequence: CDR1 LNHDA, CDR2 SQIVND (reference sequence).

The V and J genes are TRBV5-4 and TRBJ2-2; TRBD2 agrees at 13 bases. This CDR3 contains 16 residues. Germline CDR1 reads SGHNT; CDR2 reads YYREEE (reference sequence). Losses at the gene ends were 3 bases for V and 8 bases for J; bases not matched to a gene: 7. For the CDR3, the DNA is TGTGCCAGCAGCTCCCGGACTAGCGGGAGTAGAGGGGAGCTGTTTTTT. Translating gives CASSSRTSGSRGELFF.

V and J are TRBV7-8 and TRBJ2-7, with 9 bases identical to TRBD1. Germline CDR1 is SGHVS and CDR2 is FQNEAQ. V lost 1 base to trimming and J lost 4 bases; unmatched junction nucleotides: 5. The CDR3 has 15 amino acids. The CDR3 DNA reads TGTGCCAGCAGCTTAGGGGGACAGGGAACGTACGAGCAGTACTTC. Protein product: CASSLGGQGTYEQYF.

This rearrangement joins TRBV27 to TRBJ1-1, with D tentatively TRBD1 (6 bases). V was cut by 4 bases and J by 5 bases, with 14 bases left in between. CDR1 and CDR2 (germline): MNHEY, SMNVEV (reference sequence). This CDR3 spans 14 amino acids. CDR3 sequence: CASSSGQLPTEAFF. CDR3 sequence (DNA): TGTGCCAGCAGTTCTGGACAGCTGCCAACTGAAGCTTTCTTT.

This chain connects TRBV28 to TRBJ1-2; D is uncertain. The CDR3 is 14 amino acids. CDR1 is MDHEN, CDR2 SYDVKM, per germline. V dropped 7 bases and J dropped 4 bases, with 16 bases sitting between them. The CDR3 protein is CASIPSGVAYGYTF. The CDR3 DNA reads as TGTGCCAGCATACCATCCGGGGTGGCCTATGGCTACACCTTC.

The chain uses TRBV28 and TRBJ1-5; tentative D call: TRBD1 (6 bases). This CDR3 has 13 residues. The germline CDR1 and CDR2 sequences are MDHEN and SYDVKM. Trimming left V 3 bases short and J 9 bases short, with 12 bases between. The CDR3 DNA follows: TGTGCCAGCAGTTTTCCATCAGGGGTGCCCCAGCATTTT. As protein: CASSFPSGVPQHF.

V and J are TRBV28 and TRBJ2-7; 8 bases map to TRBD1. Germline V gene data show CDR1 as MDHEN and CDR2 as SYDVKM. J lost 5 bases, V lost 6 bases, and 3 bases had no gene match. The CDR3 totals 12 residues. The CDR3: CASSLDRDEQYF. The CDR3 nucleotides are TGTGCCAGCAGCTTGGACAGGGACGAGCAGTACTTC.

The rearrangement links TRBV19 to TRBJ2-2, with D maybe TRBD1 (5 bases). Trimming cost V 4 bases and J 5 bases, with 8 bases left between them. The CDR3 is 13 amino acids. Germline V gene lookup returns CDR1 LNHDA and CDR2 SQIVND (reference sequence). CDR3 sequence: CASSTQGTGELFF. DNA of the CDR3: TGTGCCAGTAGTACCCAGGGTACCGGGGAGCTGTTTTTT.

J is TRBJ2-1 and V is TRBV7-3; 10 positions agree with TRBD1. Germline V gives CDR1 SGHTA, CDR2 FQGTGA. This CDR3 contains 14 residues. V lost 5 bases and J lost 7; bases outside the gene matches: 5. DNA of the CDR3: TGTGCCAGCAGCCGGGACAGGGGTTCAAATGAGCAGTTCTTC. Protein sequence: CASSRDRGSNEQFF.

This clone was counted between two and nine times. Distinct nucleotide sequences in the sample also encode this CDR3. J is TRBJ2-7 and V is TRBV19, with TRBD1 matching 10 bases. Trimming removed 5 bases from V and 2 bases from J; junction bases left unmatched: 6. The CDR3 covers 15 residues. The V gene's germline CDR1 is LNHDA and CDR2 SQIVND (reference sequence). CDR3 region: CASSLGQGKPYEQYF. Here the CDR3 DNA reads TGTGCCAGTAGTTTGGGACAGGGGAAACCCTACGAGCAGTACTTC.

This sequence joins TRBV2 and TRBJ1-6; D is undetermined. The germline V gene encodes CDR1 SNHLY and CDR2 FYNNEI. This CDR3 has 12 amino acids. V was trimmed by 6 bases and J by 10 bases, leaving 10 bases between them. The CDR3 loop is CASSPPKSPLHF. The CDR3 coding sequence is TGTGCCAGCAGCCCACCTAAGTCACCCCTCCACTTT.

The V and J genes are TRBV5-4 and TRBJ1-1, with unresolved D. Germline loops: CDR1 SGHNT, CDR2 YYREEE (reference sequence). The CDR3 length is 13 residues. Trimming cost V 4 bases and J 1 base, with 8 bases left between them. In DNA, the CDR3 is TGTGCCAGCAGCCAGCGGAGGAACACTGAAGCTTTCTTT. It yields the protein CASSQRRNTEAFF. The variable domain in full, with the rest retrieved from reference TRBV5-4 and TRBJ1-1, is ETGVTQSPTHLIKTRGQQVTLRCSSQSGHNTVSWYQQALGQGPQFIFQYYREEENGRGNFPPRFSGLQFPNYSSELNVNALELDDSALYLCASSQRRNTEAFFGQGTRLTVV.

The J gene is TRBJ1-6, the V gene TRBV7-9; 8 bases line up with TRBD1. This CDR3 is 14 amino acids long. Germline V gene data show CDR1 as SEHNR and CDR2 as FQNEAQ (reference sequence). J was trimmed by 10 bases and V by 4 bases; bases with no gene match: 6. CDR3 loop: CASSSTGDHSPLHF. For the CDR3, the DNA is TGTGCCAGCAGCTCGACAGGGGACCACTCACCCCTCCACTTT.

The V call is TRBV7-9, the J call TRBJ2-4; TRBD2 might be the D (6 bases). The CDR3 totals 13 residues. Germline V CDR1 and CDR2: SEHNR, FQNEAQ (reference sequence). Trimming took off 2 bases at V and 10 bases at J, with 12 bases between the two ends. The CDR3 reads CASSLRDLRIQYF. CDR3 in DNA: TGTGCCAGCAGCTTAAGGGACTTAAGGATTCAGTACTTC.

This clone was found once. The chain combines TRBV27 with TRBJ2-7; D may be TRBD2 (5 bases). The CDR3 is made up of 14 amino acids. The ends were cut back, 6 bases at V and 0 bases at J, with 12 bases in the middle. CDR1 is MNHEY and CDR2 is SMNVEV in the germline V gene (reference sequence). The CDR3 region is CASRPREGSYEQYF. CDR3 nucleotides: TGTGCCAGCAGGCCTAGAGAGGGCTCCTACGAGCAGTACTTC.

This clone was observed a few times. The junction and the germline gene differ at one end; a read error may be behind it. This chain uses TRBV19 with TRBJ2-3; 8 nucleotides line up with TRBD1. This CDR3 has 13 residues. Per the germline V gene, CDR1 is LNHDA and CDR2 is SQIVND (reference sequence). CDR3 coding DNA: TGTGCCAGTAGCACGTCACTAACGGGACAGGTCGATTTT. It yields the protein CASSTSLTGQVDF. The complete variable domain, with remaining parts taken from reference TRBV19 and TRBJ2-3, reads DGGITQSPKYLFRKEGQNVTLSCEQNLNHDAMYWYRQDPGQGLRLIYYSQIVNDFQKGDIAEGYSVSREKKESFPLTVTSAQKNPTAFYLCASSTSLTGQVDFGPGTRLTVL.

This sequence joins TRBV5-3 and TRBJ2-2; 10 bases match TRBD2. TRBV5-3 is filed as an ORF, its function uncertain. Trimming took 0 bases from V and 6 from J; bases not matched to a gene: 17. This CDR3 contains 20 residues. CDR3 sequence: CARSLGWDSGRPCNAGELFF. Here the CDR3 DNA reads TGTGCCAGAAGCTTGGGGTGGGATAGCGGGAGGCCCTGCAACGCCGGGGAGCTGTTTTTT.

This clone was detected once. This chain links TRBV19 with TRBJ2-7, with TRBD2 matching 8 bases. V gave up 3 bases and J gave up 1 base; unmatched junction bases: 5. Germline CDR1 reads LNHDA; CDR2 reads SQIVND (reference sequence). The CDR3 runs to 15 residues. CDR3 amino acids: CASSIASGSSYEQYF. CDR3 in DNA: TGTGCCAGTAGTATCGCCAGCGGGAGTTCCTACGAGCAGTACTTC.

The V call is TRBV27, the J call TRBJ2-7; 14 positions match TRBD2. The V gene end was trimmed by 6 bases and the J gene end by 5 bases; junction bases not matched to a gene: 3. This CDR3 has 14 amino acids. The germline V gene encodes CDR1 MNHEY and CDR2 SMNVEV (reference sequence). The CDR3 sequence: CASSATSGRDEQYF. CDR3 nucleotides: TGTGCCAGCAGCGCGACTAGCGGGAGGGACGAGCAGTACTTC.

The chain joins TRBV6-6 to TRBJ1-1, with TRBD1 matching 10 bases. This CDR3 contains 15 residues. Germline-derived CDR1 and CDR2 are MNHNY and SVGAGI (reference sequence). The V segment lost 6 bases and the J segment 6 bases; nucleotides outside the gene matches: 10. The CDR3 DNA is TGTGCCAGCAGACGTGGGGACAGGGGAACTCCTGAAGCTTTCTTT. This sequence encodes CASRRGDRGTPEAFF.

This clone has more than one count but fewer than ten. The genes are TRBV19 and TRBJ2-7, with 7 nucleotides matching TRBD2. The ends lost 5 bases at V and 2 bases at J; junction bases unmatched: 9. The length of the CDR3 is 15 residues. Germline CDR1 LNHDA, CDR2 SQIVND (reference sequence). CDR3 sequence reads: CASSPLAGSAYEQYF. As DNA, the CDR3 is TGTGCCAGTAGTCCATTAGCGGGTTCTGCCTACGAGCAGTACTTC.

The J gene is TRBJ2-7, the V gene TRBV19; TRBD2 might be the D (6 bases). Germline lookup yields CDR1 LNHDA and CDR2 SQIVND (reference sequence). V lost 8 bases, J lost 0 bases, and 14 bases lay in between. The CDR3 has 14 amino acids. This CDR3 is CASGSGEVSYEQYF. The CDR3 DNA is TGTGCCAGTGGTTCGGGAGAGGTCTCCTACGAGCAGTACTTC.

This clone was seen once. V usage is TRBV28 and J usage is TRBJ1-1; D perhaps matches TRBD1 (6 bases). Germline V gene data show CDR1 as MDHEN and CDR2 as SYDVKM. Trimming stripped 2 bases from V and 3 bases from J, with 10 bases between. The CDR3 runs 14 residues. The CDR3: CASSLTGYDTEAFF. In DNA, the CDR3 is TGTGCCAGCAGTTTAACAGGGTATGACACTGAAGCTTTCTTT.

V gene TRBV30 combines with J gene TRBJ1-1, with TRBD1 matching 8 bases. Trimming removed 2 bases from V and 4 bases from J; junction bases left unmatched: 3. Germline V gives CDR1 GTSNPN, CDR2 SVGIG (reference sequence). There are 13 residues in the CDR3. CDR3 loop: CAWSPTGGTEAFF. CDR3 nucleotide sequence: TGTGCCTGGAGTCCAACAGGGGGCACTGAAGCTTTCTTT. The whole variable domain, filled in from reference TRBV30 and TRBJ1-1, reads SQTIHQWPATLVQPVGSPLSLECTVEGTSNPNLYWYRQAAGRGLQLLFYSVGIGQISSEVPQNLSASRPQDRQFILSSKKLLLSDSGFYLCAWSPTGGTEAFFGQGTRLTVV.

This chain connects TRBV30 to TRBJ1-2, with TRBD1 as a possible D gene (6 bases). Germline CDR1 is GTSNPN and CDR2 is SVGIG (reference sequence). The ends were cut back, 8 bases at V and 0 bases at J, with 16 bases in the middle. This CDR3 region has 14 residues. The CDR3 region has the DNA TGTGCCGGGGCAACAGGGTATCCTAACTATGGCTACACCTTC. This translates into CAGATGYPNYGYTF. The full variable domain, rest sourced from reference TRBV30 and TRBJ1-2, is SQTIHQWPATLVQPVGSPLSLECTVEGTSNPNLYWYRQAAGRGLQLLFYSVGIGQISSEVPQNLSASRPQDRQFILSSKKLLLSDSGFYLCAGATGYPNYGYTFGSGTRLTVV.